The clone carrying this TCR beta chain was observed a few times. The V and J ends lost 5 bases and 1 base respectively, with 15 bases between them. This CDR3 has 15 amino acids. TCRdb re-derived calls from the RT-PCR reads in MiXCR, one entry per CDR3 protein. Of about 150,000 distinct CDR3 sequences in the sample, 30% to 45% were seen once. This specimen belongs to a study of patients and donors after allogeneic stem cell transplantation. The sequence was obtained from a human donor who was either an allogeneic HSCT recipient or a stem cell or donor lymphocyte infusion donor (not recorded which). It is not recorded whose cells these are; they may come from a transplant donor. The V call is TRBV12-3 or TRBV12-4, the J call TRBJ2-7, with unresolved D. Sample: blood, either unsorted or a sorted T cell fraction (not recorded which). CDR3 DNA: TGTGCCAGCAGTCCCTCTGATAGCCCTTCCTACGAGCAGTACGTC. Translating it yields CASSPSDSPSYEQYV.